The rows below give T cell receptor beta chains drawn from one sample of a study of blood T cells in healthy people across ages. MiXCR, run by TCRdb on the 5' RACE reads, gives a single entry per CDR3 protein. The sample shows 800,000 or so distinct CDR3 sequences, roughly 25% of them seen only once. The sample also formed part of further work on T cells of mothers and their children.

Sequencing input: blood. These receptor sequences come from a boy aged 5-17 years in good health. The CDR3 runs from the conserved cysteine through the conserved F or W. Size is omitted from some rows. Given values are once, few, many or a class for expanded clones.

clone size | J gene | V gene | CDR3 protein
few | TRBJ2-1 | TRBV4-2 | CASSQVLAGGPNEQFF
NA | TRBJ2-3 | TRBV4-3 | CASSQVYRDTQYF
NA | NA | TRBV6-5 | CASSSWDRAYEQYF
few | TRBJ2-6 | TRBV5-1 | CASSFSQGDLYSGANVLTF
few | TRBJ2-5 | TRBV29-1 | CSFWSSGQQETQYF
few | TRBJ1-1 | TRBV27 | CASRDRGDTEAFF
few | TRBJ1-5 | TRBV20-1 | CSARVPSSNQPQHF
few | TRBJ2-5 | TRBV28 | CASSLDFPRGMIETQYF
NA | TRBJ2-1 | TRBV29-1 | CSVLRGEAYNEQFF
NA | TRBJ2-7 | TRBV27 | CASSLLPGSSPYEQYF
NA | TRBJ2-1 | TRBV20-1 | CSASSSRTSTYNEQFF
NA | TRBJ2-3 | TRBV7-9 | CASSPLFGSGTDTQYF
few | TRBJ1-1 | TRBV6-5 | CASKGQDLMNTEAFF
NA | TRBJ2-7 | TRBV7-2 | CASSLAGAKNYEQYF
few | TRBJ2-5 | TRBV7-2 | CASSPPGQGGGETQYF
NA | TRBJ1-2 | TRBV19 | CASSPGQSPGYTF
few | TRBJ2-7 | TRBV29-1 | CTVLSGSGEQYF
few | TRBJ2-3 | TRBV20-1 | CSARDFRVSGRAADTQYF
many | TRBJ1-2 | TRBV7-9 | CASNPHGGYGYTF
NA | TRBJ2-7 | TRBV4-3 | CASSQDHRSYEQYF
few | TRBJ2-5 | TRBV12-3/TRBV12-4 | CASSFMLDRGHYVETQYF
NA | TRBJ2-2 | TRBV7-2 | CASSADSTGELFF
NA | TRBJ2-5 | TRBV4-3 | CASSQDLLAETQYF
NA | TRBJ2-7 | TRBV4-3 | CASSQGVDGGSYEQYF
once | TRBJ1-5 | TRBV6-2/TRBV6-3 | CASSYQTYSNQPQHF
once | TRBJ2-1 | TRBV11-2 | CASSLKIPTYNEQFF
few | TRBJ2-6 | TRBV7-3 | CASSSPGQGSGANVLTF